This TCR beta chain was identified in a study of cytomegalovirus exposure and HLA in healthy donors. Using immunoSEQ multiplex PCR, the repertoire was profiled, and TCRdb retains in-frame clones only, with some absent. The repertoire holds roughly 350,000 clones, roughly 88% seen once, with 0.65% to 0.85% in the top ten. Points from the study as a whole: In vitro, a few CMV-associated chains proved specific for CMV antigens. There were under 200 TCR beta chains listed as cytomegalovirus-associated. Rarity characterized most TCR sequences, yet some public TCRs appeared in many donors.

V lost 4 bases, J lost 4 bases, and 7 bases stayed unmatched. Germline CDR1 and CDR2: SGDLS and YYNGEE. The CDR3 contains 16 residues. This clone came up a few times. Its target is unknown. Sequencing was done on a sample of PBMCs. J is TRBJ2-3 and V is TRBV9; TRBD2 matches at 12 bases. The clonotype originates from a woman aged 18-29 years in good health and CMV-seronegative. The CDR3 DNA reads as TGTGCCAGCAGCCCTCTTGGGACTAGCGGGTCAGATACGCAGTATTTT. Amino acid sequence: CASSPLGTSGSDTQYF. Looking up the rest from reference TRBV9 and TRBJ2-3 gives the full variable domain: DSGVTQTPKHLITATGQRVTLRCSPRSGDLSVYWYQQSLDQGLQFLIQYYNGEERAKGNILERFSAQQFPDLHSELNLSSLELGDSALYFCASSPLGTSGSDTQYFGPGTRLTVL.